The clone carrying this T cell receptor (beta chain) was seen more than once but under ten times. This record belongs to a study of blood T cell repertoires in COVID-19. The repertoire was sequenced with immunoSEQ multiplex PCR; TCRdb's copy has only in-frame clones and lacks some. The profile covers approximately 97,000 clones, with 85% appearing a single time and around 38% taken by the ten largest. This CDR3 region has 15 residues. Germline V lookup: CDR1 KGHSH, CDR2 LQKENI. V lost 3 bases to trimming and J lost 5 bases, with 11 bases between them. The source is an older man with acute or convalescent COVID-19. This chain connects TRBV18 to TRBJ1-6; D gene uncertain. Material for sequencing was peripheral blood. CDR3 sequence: CASSPGVGNNSPLHF. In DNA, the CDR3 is TGTGCCAGCTCACCGGGAGTGGGAAATAATTCACCCCTCCACTTT.